This T cell receptor beta chain was sequenced for a study of cytomegalovirus exposure and HLA in healthy donors. Overall study findings and caveats: A later analysis showed that HLA-associated TCR beta chains had undergone more clonal expansion than equally common others. Most TCRs appeared rarely, but some public TCRs recurred in many donors. Among donors in an Asian-associated ancestry cluster, a later analysis reportedly found fewer N-insertions than the approximately 700-donor mean.

The PCR had 60 Vbeta and 13 Jbeta primers. Clones were sequenced by immunoSEQ multiplex PCR, and TCRdb holds only the in-frame ones, with some missing. The table lists tens of thousands of clones, around two thirds of them singletons. V dropped 6 bases and J dropped 2; count of bases not matched to a gene: 9. There are 15 residues in the CDR3. Germline values: CDR1 MNHNS, CDR2 SASEGT. For this clone: Its cognate antigen is unknown.

This sequence joins TRBV6-1 and TRBJ1-2; 7 bases map to TRBD1. The sequence was obtained from an older woman in good health and CMV-seropositive. Source material: PBMCs. CDR3 nucleotides: TGTGCCAGCAGCCGACAGGGTTTCATCAACTATGGCTACACCTTC. Protein sequence: CASSRQGFINYGYTF.